The subject of this entry is one T cell receptor (beta chain). Sequencing was performed with immunoSEQ multiplex PCR; in TCRdb, only in-frame clones are kept and a portion is missing. The data show around 1.9 million clones, 93% seen once. Germline V gives CDR1 MNHEY, CDR2 SMNVEV (reference sequence). Trimming left V 3 bases short and J 3 bases short, with 12 bases between. This CDR3 comprises 14 residues. Naive CD8 cells comprised CD45RO-negative, CCR7-positively selected cells, excluding terminally differentiated effector memory CD45RA+ cells. This entry comes from a study of shared clonotypes between healthy human individuals.

This chain links TRBV27 with TRBJ2-7; tentatively, D is TRBD1 or TRBD2 (5 bases each). The source is a man aged 18 to 30 in good health. Some clones in this sample may be carry-over from other donors' samples. The specimen sequenced was naive CD8+ T cells from PBMCs. The CDR3 region is CASSLRDPFYEQYF. As DNA, the CDR3 is TGTGCCAGCAGTTTGAGGGACCCCTTCTACGAGCAGTACTTC.